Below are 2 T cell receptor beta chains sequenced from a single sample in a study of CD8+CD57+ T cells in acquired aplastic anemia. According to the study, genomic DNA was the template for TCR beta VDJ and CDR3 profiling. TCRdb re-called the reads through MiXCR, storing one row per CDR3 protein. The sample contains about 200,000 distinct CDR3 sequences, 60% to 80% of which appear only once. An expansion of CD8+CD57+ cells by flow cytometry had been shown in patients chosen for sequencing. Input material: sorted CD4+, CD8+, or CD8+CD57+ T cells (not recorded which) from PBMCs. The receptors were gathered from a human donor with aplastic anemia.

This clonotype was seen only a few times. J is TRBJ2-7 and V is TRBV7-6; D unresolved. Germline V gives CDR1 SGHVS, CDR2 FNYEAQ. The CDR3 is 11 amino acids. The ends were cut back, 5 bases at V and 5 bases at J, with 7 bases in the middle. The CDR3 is CASSQYDEQYF. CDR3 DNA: TGTGCCAGCAGCCAATATGACGAGCAGTACTTC.

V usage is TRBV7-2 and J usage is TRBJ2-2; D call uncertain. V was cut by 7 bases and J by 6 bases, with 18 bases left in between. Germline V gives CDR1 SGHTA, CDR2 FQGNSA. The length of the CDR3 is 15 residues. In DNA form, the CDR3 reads TGTGCCAGCACACCGCCGGCGTCGCTCCCCGGGGAGCTGTTTTTT. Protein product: CASTPPASLPGELFF.